Listed below are T cell receptor beta chains from one sample, sequenced in a study of T-cell reconstitution after alpha-beta-depleted transplantation in children. TCRdb called the PCR reads again in MiXCR, with one record for every CDR3 protein. The sample has 500,000 to 600,000 distinct CDR3 sequences, approximately 30% seen once. The starting material was PBMCs, obtained before TCRalphabeta/CD19-depleted stem cell transplant. These receptors all stem from a boy in the first two years of life with Wiskott-Aldrich syndrome, due to receive a stem cell transplant. Both conserved end residues are part of each CDR3. Not every row has a clone size; where given, it reads once, few, many or a size class.

17,TRBJ2-1,few,TRBV7-3,CASSSMVGGRNYNEQFF
14,TRBJ2-2,NA,TRBV24-1,CATSALIGTGELFF
14,TRBJ2-1,NA,TRBV4-1,CASSQVRNNNEQFF
11,TRBJ2-1,few,TRBV12-3/TRBV12-4,CASSPRMEQFF
14,TRBJ2-5,NA,TRBV3-1,CASRLAGGQETQYF
14,TRBJ2-5,few,TRBV5-1,CASSPTSNQETQYF
16,TRBJ2-3,few,TRBV5-1,CASSLEPGLITDTQYF
14,TRBJ2-7,few,TRBV20-1,CSARRSGRWGEQYF
13,TRBJ2-7,few,TRBV30,CAWSPGGAYEQYF
15,TRBJ2-2,NA,TRBV10-3,CATYQQGSNTGELFF
18,TRBJ2-6,NA,TRBV4-1,CASSLFGTGGTGANVLTF
16,TRBJ2-3,NA,TRBV12-3/TRBV12-4,CASSLGLGGGTDTQYF
15,TRBJ2-3,NA,TRBV7-6,CASSILAGVDDTQYF
17,TRBJ1-1,NA,TRBV4-2,CASSQRGRGAPDTEAFF
15,TRBJ2-7,NA,TRBV12-5,CASGYLTSGRDEQYF
15,TRBJ2-5,NA,TRBV7-3,CASSLTTGSWETQYF
15,TRBJ1-2,few,TRBV11-3,CASSANRTDNYGYTF
15,TRBJ2-7,NA,TRBV15,CATSRDRVAGGEQYF
15,TRBJ1-3,few,TRBV5-1,CASSLDGDSGNTIYF
15,TRBJ2-5,NA,TRBV7-2,CASRRVADLQETQYF
17,TRBJ2-3,few,TRBV5-1,CASSLSHKGGTTDTQYF
13,TRBJ1-2,few,TRBV3-1,CASSHTGGDGYTF
14,TRBJ2-2,few,TRBV18,CASSRGQGTGELFF
16,TRBJ1-2,NA,TRBV10-2,CASSEWKGQGLSGYTF
16,TRBJ2-3,NA,TRBV15,CATSSGTSGIQDTQYF
16,TRBJ2-5,NA,TRBV5-1,CASSFSGGRAQETQYF
14,TRBJ2-1,NA,TRBV5-1,CASSFGTSGKEQFF
14,TRBJ1-5,few,TRBV20-1,CSAVRQGAGQPQHF
14,TRBJ2-7,few,TRBV10-3,CAIRGLAESPEQYF
13,TRBJ1-2,few,TRBV5-1,CASSTDIFYGYTF
15,TRBJ2-2,NA,TRBV7-7,CASRAGLGGPGELFF
14,TRBJ2-7,few,TRBV7-6,CASSSTSLVNEQYF
15,TRBJ2-7,NA,TRBV3-1,CASSQASGIGYEQYF
13,TRBJ2-3,NA,TRBV21-1,CASSPRPEDTQYF
15,TRBJ2-1,NA,TRBV7-9,CATTGLAASYNEQFF
15,TRBJ2-3,NA,TRBV5-1,CASSTDRGGTDTQYF
14,TRBJ2-5,NA,TRBV7-9,CASRLQGARETQYF
14,TRBJ1-1,NA,TRBV5-1,CASSLIPKNTEAFF
15,TRBJ1-1,NA,TRBV7-4,CASSSRQHMNTEAFF
13,TRBJ2-3,few,TRBV3-1,CASSQPGARSQYF
14,TRBJ1-2,NA,TRBV20-1,CSARDRRSDYGYTF
15,TRBJ2-7,NA,TRBV7-2,CASSPRLAGGREQYF